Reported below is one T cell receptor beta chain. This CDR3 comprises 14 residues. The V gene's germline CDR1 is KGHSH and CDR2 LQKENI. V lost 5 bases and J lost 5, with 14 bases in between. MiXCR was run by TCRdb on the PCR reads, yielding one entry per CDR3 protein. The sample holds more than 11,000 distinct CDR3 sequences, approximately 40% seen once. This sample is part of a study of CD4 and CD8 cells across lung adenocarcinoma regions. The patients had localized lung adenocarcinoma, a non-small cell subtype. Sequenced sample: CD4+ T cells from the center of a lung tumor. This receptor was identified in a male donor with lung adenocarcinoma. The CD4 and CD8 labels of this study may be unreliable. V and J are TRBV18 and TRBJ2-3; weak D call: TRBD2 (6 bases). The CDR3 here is CASSDSGVLDTQYF. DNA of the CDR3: TGTGCCAGCTCAGATTCGGGAGTATTAGATACGCAGTATTTT.